This T cell receptor (beta chain) is drawn from a study of beta chain features in type 1 diabetes. Expressed TCRB transcripts were sequenced because the entire RNA isolate underwent reverse transcription. Sequencing was performed with immunoSEQ multiplex PCR; in TCRdb, only in-frame clones are kept and a portion is missing. The profile covers about 660,000 clones, with over 12% appearing a single time and 0.03% to 0.045% taken by the ten largest. On this clone: Its antigen is as yet unknown.

Each sorted population was over 95% pure. Study-wide results and caveats: A pattern of fewer insertions and more deletions at VDJ junctions was seen in type 1 diabetes patients. Healthy donors had naive, central memory and Treg TCRB repertoires that appeared less similar than those seen among patients. Among patients with Type 1 diabetes, TCRB CDR3s were moderately but significantly shorter in every one of the four CD4+ subsets.

CDR3 length: 15 amino acids. Germline values: CDR1 GTSNPN, CDR2 SVGIG (reference sequence). V lost 8 bases and J lost 4, with 20 bases in between. The clonotype comes from a man younger than 35 with type 1 diabetes. This chain links TRBV30 with TRBJ2-2; D is uncertain. The specimen sequenced was naive CD4+ T cells from blood. CDR3 sequence (DNA): TGTGCCCGGAAAGTGGCGACGGGTGTCACCGGGGAGCTGTTTTTT. Translating gives CARKVATGVTGELFF.